This TCR beta chain was identified in a study of blood T cell repertoires in COVID-19. Study overall: COVID-19 samples, acute and convalescent, were from the United States, Italy and Spain. The cDNA or gDNA used as material had been derived from T cells, B-cell-depleted T cells, or PBMCs.

Profiling relied on immunoSEQ multiplex PCR, and the TCRdb table lists in-frame clones only, not all of them. This sample has roughly 430,000 clones; over 75% occur once, and the top ten carry around 1.9%. Living in about 25 US areas, the participants were between about 18 and 100 years of age. Assignment of participants to cohorts was predicated upon participant-reported clinical history. CDR3 size: 14 residues. V lost 6 bases, J lost 5 bases, and 6 bases stayed unmatched. Germline CDR1 is LGHDT and CDR2 is YNNKEL (reference sequence). In the case of this clone: The sample contains more than one DNA sequence encoding this CDR3.

Sequencing used PBMCs or T cells enriched from blood (not recorded which). The chain has TRBV3-1 (or the pseudogene TRBV3-2) and TRBJ2-5, with 10 bases lining up with TRBD2. The sequence was obtained from a woman aged 40 to 50 with acute COVID-19. CDR3 in amino acids: CASSQRGGRETQYF. For the CDR3, the DNA is TGTGCCAGCAGTCAGCGGGGGGGCCGGGAGACCCAGTACTTC.